This TCR beta chain stems from a study of CD8 T cells in Susac syndrome. The wider study: Blood was drawn from patients with Susac syndrome. At that point, they were therapy-naive, on corticosteroids, or on intravenous immunoglobulin alone.

Sequencing of TCR beta was undertaken in CD8+ and CD4+ T cells derived from blood. The CDR3 sequence is 12 residues long. Study-wide results and limits: That the number of individuals in its TCR sequencing and HLA analysis was relatively small was acknowledged by the study.

This clonotype was counted only a few times. Its cognate antigen is unknown. The junction does not match germline at one end; this may be a read error. The authors reverse transcribed roughly 0.5 to 1 ug RNA with random hexamers. MiXCR was run by TCRdb on the immunoSEQ multiplex PCR reads, yielding one entry per CDR3 protein. The sample includes about 130,000 distinct CDR3 sequences, just under 95% of them seen just once. The TCR originated in a human donor with Susac syndrome. Sequenced: CD8+ T cells from PBMCs. V is TRBV12-3 or TRBV12-4 and J is TRBJ1-1; D might be TRBD1 (6 bases). The chain's CDR3 is CASSFWDTEAFF. CDR3 sequence (DNA): TGTGCCAGCAGTTTTTGGGACACTGAGGCTTTCTTT.